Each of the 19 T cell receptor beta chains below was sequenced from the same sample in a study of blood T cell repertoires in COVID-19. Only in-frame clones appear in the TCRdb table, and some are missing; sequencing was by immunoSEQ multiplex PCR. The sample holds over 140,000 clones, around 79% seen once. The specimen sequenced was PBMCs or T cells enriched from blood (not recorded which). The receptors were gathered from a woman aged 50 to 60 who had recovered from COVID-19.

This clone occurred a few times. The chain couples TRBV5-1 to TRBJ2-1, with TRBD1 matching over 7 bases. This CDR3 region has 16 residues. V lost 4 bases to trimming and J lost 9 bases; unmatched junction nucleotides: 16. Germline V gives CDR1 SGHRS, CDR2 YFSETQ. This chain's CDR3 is CASSIGPQTGPLEQFF. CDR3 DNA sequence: TGCGCCAGCAGCATAGGCCCGCAGACAGGGCCGCTTGAGCAGTTCTTC. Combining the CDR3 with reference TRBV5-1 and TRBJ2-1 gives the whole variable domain KAGVTQTPRYLIKTRGQQVTLSCSPISGHRSVSWYQQTPGQGLQFLFEYFSETQRNKGNFPGRFSGRQFSNSRSEMNVSTLELGDSALYLCASSIGPQTGPLEQFFGPGTRLTVL.

CDR3 region: CASSMPGQGIKETQYF. In DNA form, the CDR3 reads TGTGCCAGTAGTATGCCGGGACAGGGGATTAAAGAGACCCAGTACTTC. The chain carries TRBV19 and TRBJ2-5; TRBD1 aligns across 10 bases. Germline V gene data show CDR1 as LNHDA and CDR2 as SQIVND (reference sequence). Trimming removed 3 bases from V and 3 bases from J; junction bases left unmatched: 7. CDR3 length: 16 residues.

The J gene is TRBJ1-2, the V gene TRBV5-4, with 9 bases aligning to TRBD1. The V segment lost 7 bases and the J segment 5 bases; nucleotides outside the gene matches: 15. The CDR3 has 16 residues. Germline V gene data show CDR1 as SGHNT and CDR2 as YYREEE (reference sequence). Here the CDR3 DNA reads TGTGCCAGCGGACATCCGGGACAGGGCCGGGGGTATGGCTACACCTTC. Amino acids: CASGHPGQGRGYGYTF.

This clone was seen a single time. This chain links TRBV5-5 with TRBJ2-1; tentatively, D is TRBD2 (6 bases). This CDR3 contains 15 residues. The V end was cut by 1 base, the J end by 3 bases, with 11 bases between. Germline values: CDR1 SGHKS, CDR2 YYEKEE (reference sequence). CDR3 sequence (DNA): TGTGCCAGCAGCTTGCGCGGGGAGTACTACAATGAGCAGTTCTTC. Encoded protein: CASSLRGEYYNEQFF.

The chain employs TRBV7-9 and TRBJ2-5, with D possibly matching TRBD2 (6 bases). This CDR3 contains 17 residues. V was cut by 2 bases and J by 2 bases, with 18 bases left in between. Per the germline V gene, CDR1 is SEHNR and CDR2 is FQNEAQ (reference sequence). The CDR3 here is CASSLWRGGVLQETQYF. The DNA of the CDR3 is TGTGCCAGCAGCTTATGGCGTGGCGGGGTTCTTCAAGAGACCCAGTACTTC.

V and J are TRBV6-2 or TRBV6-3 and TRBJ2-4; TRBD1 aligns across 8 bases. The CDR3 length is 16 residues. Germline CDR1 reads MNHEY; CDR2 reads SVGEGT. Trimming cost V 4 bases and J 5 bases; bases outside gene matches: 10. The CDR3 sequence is CASSFGQGETQNIQYF. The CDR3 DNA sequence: TGTGCCAGCAGTTTTGGACAGGGAGAGACTCAAAACATTCAGTACTTC.

This CDR3 reads CASSRTTGSYGYTF. As DNA, the CDR3 is TGTGCCAGCAGCCGTACAACAGGGTCCTATGGCTACACCTTC. The J gene is TRBJ1-2, the V gene TRBV3-1 (or the pseudogene TRBV3-2); a possible D gene is TRBD1 (6 bases). Trimming shortened V by 4 bases and J by 4 bases, and 13 bases separated the two germline ends. CDR1 is LGHDT and CDR2 is YNNKEL in the germline V gene (reference sequence). The CDR3 has 14 amino acids.

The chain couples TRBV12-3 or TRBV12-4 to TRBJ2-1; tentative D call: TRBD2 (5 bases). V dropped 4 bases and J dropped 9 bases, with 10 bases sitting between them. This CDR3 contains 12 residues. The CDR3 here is CASSYVEAEQFF. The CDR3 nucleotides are TGTGCCAGCAGTTATGTGGAGGCTGAGCAGTTCTTC.

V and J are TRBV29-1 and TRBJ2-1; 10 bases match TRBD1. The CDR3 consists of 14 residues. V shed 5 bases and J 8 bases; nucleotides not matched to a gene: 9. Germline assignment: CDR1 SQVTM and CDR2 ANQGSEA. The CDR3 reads CSVLGQGVMDEQFF. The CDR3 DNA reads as TGCAGCGTTTTAGGACAGGGGGTCATGGATGAGCAGTTCTTC.

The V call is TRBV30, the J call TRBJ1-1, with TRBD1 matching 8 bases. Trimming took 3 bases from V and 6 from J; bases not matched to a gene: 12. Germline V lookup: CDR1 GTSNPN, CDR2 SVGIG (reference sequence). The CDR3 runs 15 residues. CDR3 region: CAWRTRGQGVAEAFF. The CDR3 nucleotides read TGTGCCTGGAGAACACGCGGACAGGGCGTCGCTGAAGCTTTCTTT.

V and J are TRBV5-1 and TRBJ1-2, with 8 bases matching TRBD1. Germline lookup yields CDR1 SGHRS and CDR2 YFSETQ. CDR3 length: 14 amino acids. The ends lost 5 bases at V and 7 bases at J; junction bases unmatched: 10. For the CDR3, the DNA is TGCGCCAGCAGGGTAGGGACAGGCGGCTCTGGCTACACCTTC. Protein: CASRVGTGGSGYTF.

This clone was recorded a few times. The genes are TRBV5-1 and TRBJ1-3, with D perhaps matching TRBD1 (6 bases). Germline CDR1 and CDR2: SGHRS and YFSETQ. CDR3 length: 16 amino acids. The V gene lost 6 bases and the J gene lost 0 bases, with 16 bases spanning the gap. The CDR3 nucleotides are TGCGCCAGCAACACAGGACAGTTTGACTCTGGAAACACCATATATTTT. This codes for CASNTGQFDSGNTIYF. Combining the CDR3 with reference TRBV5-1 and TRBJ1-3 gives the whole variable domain KAGVTQTPRYLIKTRGQQVTLSCSPISGHRSVSWYQQTPGQGLQFLFEYFSETQRNKGNFPGRFSGRQFSNSRSEMNVSTLELGDSALYLCASNTGQFDSGNTIYFGEGSWLTVV.

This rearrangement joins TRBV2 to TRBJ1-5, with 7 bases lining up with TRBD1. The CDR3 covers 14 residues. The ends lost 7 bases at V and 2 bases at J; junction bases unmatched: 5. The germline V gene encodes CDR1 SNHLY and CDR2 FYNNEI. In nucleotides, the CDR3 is TGTGCCAGCACCTCAGGACAGGGCAATCAGCCCCAGCATTTT. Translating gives CASTSGQGNQPQHF.

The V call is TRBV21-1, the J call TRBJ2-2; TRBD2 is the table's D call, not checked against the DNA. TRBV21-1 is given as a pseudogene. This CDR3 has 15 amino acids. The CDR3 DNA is TGTGCCAGCAGCAAAGGGAGGAAGAACACCGGGGAGCTGTTTTTT. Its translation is CASSKGRKNTGELFF.

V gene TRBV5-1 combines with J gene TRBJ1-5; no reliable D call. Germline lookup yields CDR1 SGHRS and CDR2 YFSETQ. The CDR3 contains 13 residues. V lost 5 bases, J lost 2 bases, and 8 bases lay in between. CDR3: CASRGEGNQPQHF. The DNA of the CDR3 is TGCGCCAGCAGGGGAGAAGGCAATCAGCCCCAGCATTTT.

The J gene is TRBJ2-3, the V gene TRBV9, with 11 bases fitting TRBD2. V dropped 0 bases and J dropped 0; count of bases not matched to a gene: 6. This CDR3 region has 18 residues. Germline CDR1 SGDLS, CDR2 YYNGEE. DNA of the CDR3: TGTGCCAGCAGCGTAGCGCCTAGCGGGGGGATAAGCACAGATACGCAGTATTTT. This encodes CASSVAPSGGISTDTQYF.

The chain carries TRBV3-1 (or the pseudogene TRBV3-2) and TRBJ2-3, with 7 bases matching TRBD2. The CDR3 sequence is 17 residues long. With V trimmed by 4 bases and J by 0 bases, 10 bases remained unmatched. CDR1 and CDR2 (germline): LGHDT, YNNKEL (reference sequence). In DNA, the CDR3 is TGTGCCAGCAGCCCCTACGCTAGCGGTGCTAGCACAGATACGCAGTATTTT. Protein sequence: CASSPYASGASTDTQYF.

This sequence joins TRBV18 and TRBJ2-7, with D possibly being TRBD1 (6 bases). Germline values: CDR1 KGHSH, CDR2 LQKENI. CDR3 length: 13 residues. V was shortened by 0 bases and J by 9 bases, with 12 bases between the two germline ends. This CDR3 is CASSPPGASGQYF. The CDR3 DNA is TGTGCCAGCTCACCACCGGGGGCTTCGGGGCAGTACTTC.

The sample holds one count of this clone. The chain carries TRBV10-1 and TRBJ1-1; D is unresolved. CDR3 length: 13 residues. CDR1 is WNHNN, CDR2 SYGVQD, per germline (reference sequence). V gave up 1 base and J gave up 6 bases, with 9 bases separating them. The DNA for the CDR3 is TGCGCCAGCAGTGAGTGGTCAGAGGCTGAAGCTTTCTTT. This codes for CASSEWSEAEAFF.